Listed here are 12 T cell receptor beta chains from one sample, sequenced in a study of early T cells in non-severe SARS-CoV-2 infection. Each CDR3 protein is one row after TCRdb ran MiXCR on the 5' RACE reads. The sample records 35,000 to 45,000 distinct CDR3 sequences, over 4.5% being singletons. Sequenced: whole blood. Every receptor here comes from an adult who was a healthcare worker with PCR-confirmed SARS-CoV-2 infection or an uninfected control (not recorded which).

This clonotype was seen a handful of times. The chain has TRBV27 and TRBJ1-2; unclear D gene. Between the trimmed V and J ends, which lost 7 bases and 4 bases, there was a span of 19 bases. This CDR3 comprises 15 residues. CDR1 and CDR2 (germline): MNHEY, SMNVEV (reference sequence). The CDR3 reads CASTLNPSGSYGYTF. The CDR3 DNA follows: TGTGCCAGCACTCTCAACCCGTCCGGAAGCTATGGCTACACCTTC.

This clonotype was recorded at least ten times. V gene TRBV9 combines with J gene TRBJ2-3; D gene ambiguous. The germline gives CDR1 SGDLS, CDR2 YYNGEE. The V gene lost 0 bases and the J gene lost 6 bases, with 11 bases spanning the gap. This CDR3 is 14 amino acids long. For the CDR3, the DNA is TGTGCCAGCAGCGTAGCTACGATCTCGGATACGCAGTATTTT. It is translated as CASSVATISDTQYF.

The rearrangement links TRBV4-2 to TRBJ2-6; the D is unclear. The V gene lost 4 bases and the J gene lost 0 bases, with 10 bases spanning the gap. The CDR3 extends over 16 amino acids. Germline V lookup: CDR1 LGHNA, CDR2 YNFKEQ. The CDR3 spells CASSPEFYSGANVLTF. In nucleotides, the CDR3 is TGTGCCAGCAGCCCTGAGTTCTACTCTGGGGCCAACGTCCTGACTTTC.

This clonotype was seen ten or more times. The chain recombines TRBV30 with TRBJ2-5; possibly TRBD2 for D (6 bases). Trimming shortened V by 0 bases and J by 4 bases, and 15 bases separated the two germline ends. This CDR3 region has 15 residues. CDR1 and CDR2 (germline): GTSNPN, SVGIG (reference sequence). The CDR3 DNA reads TGTGCCTGGAGTGTAGGAGGGACTTTGGGAGAGACCCAGTACTTC. Its translation: CAWSVGGTLGETQYF.

The rearrangement joins TRBV24-1 to TRBJ2-1; D is unresolved. CDR3 length: 13 residues. Trimming removed 1 base at V and 7 bases at J, with 7 bases between. CDR1 and CDR2 (germline): KGHDR, SFDVKD. The CDR3 DNA follows: TGTGCCACCAGTGATTTTGTGGGGAATGAGCAGTTCTTC. Protein: CATSDFVGNEQFF.

This chain links TRBV3-2 with TRBJ2-2; the table assigns TRBD2, which was not confirmed against the DNA. TRBV3-2 is listed as a pseudogene. The CDR3 spans 19 residues. CDR3 sequence reads: CASSQPGLAGQVNTGELFF. CDR3 DNA sequence: TGTGCCAGCAGCCAACCGGGACTAGCGGGACAAGTCAACACCGGGGAGCTGTTTTTT.

This clonotype was recorded many times. The rearrangement links TRBV29-1 to TRBJ2-5; D gene unclear. The CDR3 sequence is 15 residues long. The V end was cut by 7 bases, the J end by 2 bases, with 20 bases between. Per the germline V gene, CDR1 is SQVTM and CDR2 is ANQGSEA. CDR3 in DNA: TGCAGCGGCCTAAGGGCTTCTTCGCCTCAAGAGACCCAGTACTTC. Translating it yields CSGLRASSPQETQYF.

This clonotype has at least ten counts. V gene TRBV15 combines with J gene TRBJ2-5; the D gene is possibly TRBD1 (6 bases). CDR3 length: 13 amino acids. V was pared by 6 bases and J by 1 base, with 9 bases between. CDR1 and CDR2 (germline): LNHNV, YYDKDF (reference sequence). This CDR3 reads CATSRDTQETQYF. CDR3 nucleotides: TGTGCCACCAGTAGGGACACCCAAGAGACCCAGTACTTC.

This clonotype was counted at least ten times. The gene calls are TRBV18 and TRBJ2-7, with TRBD2 as a possible D gene (5 bases). This CDR3 contains 15 residues. CDR1 KGHSH and CDR2 LQKENI come from the germline V gene. V was clipped by 5 bases and J by 1 base, with 15 bases between them. DNA of the CDR3: TGTGCCAGCTCATCTACATATCGCGGGTCCTACGAGCAGTACTTC. The encoded protein is CASSSTYRGSYEQYF.

This clonotype was seen many times. This chain links TRBV20-1 with TRBJ2-6, with TRBD2 matching over 11 bases. The germline CDR1 and CDR2 sequences are DFQATT and SNEGSKA (reference sequence). This CDR3 spans 16 amino acids. J lost 3 bases, V lost 6 bases, and 7 bases had no gene match. CDR3 coding DNA: TGCAGTGCGACACTAGCGGGAGTTAGTGGGGCCAACGTCCTGACTTTC. Translated: CSATLAGVSGANVLTF.

This clonotype was counted a few times. V and J are TRBV20-1 and TRBJ2-7; D remains unclear. CDR1 DFQATT and CDR2 SNEGSKA come from the germline V gene (reference sequence). V gave up 0 bases and J gave up 3 bases, with 15 bases separating them. The CDR3 contains 15 residues. The CDR3 nucleotides read TGCAGTGCTAGAGATTGGTCACGAGTGGGCTACGAGCAGTACTTC. This translates into CSARDWSRVGYEQYF.

The J gene is TRBJ2-7, the V gene TRBV29-1; either TRBD1 or TRBD2 may supply D (5 bases each). Germline CDR1 SQVTM, CDR2 ANQGSEA. The CDR3 is made up of 14 amino acids. V lost 4 bases to trimming and J lost 0 bases, with 13 bases between them. The CDR3 nucleotides are TGCAGCGTTGTTGCAGGGACGAGCTCCTACGAGCAGTACTTC. Translated, it gives CSVVAGTSSYEQYF.